This record concerns one T cell receptor (beta chain) sequence. Its cognate antigen is unknown. The authors ran a second PCR of 7 to 11 cycles using a sample-barcoded 5' primer and a J-beta primer mix. TCRdb recomputed calls from the 5' RACE reads with MiXCR, one row per CDR3 protein. The sample gives roughly 1,500,000 distinct CDR3 sequences, roughly 45% of which show up once; around 8% is in the top ten. This CDR3 contains 15 residues. The germline gives CDR1 DFQATT, CDR2 SNEGSKA (reference sequence). J gave up 7 bases and V 1 base, and 7 bases lay outside the gene matches. This entry comes from a study of blood T cells in healthy people across ages. Overall study results and limits: In long-lived donors, naive CD4+ cell counts and diversity exceeded those of aged donors.

The sequencing sample was made of blood. This receptor was obtained from a woman younger than 35 in good health. The chain combines TRBV20-1 with TRBJ2-1; 10 bases line up with TRBD1. CDR3 amino acids: CSARGQGARKNEQFF. The CDR3 DNA follows: TGCAGTGCTAGAGGACAGGGGGCGCGAAAGAATGAGCAGTTCTTC.